These 3 T cell receptor beta chains came from one sample sequenced in a study of T and B cells in COVID-19 patients (dated by TCRdb to 2020 to 2022). The data were produced on an Illumina MiSeq. Multiplex PCR with BIOMED2 TRB-A/B primer pools was used to amplify TRB rearrangements. Using fastp trimming at Q25 and MiXCR clonotype assembly, TCRdb reanalyzed the public sequencing data and kept in-frame beta chains. Duplicate CDR3 protein sequences are folded into a single record with the most common DNA and genes. In all, the sample holds roughly 9,500 distinct CDR3 sequences, and 25% to 30% of those were seen once. The top ten constitute 25% to 30% of the sample. TRB repertoires were amplified using about 230-550 ng of genomic DNA isolated from blood. Sample: blood. The receptor set was obtained from a human donor who had recovered from COVID-19.

The rearrangement links TRBV29-1 to TRBJ1-1; 9 positions agree with TRBD1. Trimming removed 5 bases from V and 11 bases from J; junction bases left unmatched: 9. The length of the CDR3 is 12 residues. Per the germline V gene, CDR1 is SQVTM and CDR2 is ANQGSEA. The chain's CDR3 is CSVRAGTGRAFF. The DNA of the CDR3 is TGCAGCGTTAGAGCCGGGACAGGGAGGGCTTTCTTT.

This clonotype appeared a few times. The J gene is TRBJ2-7, the V gene TRBV6-2 or TRBV6-3; D is perhaps TRBD2 (6 bases). V was cut by 0 bases and J by 2 bases, with 14 bases left in between. The CDR3 runs to 16 residues. The V gene's germline CDR1 is MNHEY and CDR2 SVGEGT. The CDR3 coding sequence is TGTGCCAGCAGTTACTCAACGGTCGGGAGCCCCTACGAGCAGTACTTC. Amino acids: CASSYSTVGSPYEQYF.

The V and J genes are TRBV20-1 and TRBJ2-7; 9 bases match TRBD1. Germline loops: CDR1 DFQATT, CDR2 SNEGSKA (reference sequence). The CDR3 consists of 13 residues. Unmatched junction bases numbered 6, after V lost 6 bases and J lost 3 bases. CDR3 sequence (DNA): TGCAGTGCGTACCGGGACAGGGACTACGAGCAGTACTTC. It is translated as CSAYRDRDYEQYF.